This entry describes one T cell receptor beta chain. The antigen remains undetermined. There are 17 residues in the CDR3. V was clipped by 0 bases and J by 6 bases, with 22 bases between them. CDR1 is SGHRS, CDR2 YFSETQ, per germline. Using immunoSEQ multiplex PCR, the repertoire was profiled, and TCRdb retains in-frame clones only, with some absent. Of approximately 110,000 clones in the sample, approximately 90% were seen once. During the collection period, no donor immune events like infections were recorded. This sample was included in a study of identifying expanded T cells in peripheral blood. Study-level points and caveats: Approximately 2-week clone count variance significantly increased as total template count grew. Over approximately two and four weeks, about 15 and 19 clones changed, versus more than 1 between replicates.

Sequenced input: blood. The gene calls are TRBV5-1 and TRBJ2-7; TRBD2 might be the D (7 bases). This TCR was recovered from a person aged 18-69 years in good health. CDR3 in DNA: TGCGCCAGCAGCTTGGCCGGCGGGGGCCCGGGCCCGCGCGAGCAGTACTTC. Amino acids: CASSLAGGGPGPREQYF.